The 5 T cell receptor beta chains presented below share a single source sample, sequenced in a study of cytomegalovirus exposure and HLA in healthy donors. With 60 Vbeta and 13 Jbeta primers, the PCR was carried out. Data came from immunoSEQ multiplex PCR; TCRdb stores just in-frame clones and leaves some out. The table has about 85,000 clones, 80% seen once. Sequencing was performed on PBMCs. These receptors all stem from a man between 45 and 60 years old in good health and CMV-seropositive.

This clone has more than one count but fewer than ten. The V call is TRBV9, the J call TRBJ2-3; possible D gene TRBD2, 6 bases. Germline CDR1 and CDR2: SGDLS and YYNGEE. CDR3 length: 16 amino acids. V lost 0 bases and J 5 bases, leaving 16 bases between the germline ends. CDR3 in amino acids: CASSVEDRPGVDTQYF. The CDR3 coding sequence is TGTGCCAGCAGCGTAGAGGACCGACCGGGGGTAGATACGCAGTATTTT.

This CDR3 reads CASSTAYRQFF. DNA for the CDR3: TGTGCCAGTAGTACAGCGTATCGGCAGTTCTTC. The chain has TRBV19 and TRBJ2-1; D is unresolved. V was pared by 4 bases and J by 12 bases, with 10 bases between. Germline loops: CDR1 LNHDA, CDR2 SQIVND (reference sequence). The CDR3 consists of 11 residues.

The chain is built from TRBV23-1 and TRBJ1-1, with 8 positions matching TRBD1. TRBV23-1 is an ORF; its function is uncertain. The CDR3 contains 14 residues. The ends lost 6 bases at V and 8 bases at J; junction bases unmatched: 11. The CDR3 is CASSPEFRDREAFF. The DNA of the CDR3 is TGCGCCAGCAGCCCTGAATTTCGGGACAGGGAAGCTTTCTTT.

This clone was counted a single time. The chain links TRBV5-1 to TRBJ2-4; D gene ambiguous. The CDR3 extends over 16 amino acids. V dropped 0 bases and J dropped 0 bases, with 10 bases sitting between them. The germline V gene has CDR1 SGHRS and CDR2 YFSETQ. In DNA form, the CDR3 reads TGCGCCAGCAGCTTGGTTGGCAGTCTAGCCAAAAACATTCAGTACTTC. Translation: CASSLVGSLAKNIQYF.

The V gene is TRBV11-3, the J gene TRBJ2-5, with TRBD2 identical over 7 bases. Trimming took 5 bases from V and 4 from J; bases not matched to a gene: 7. CDR1 is SGHNT and CDR2 is YENEEA in the germline V gene. The CDR3 is 14 amino acids. In DNA form, the CDR3 reads TGTGCCAGCAGCCCCCAGGGAGGGCGAGAGACCCAGTACTTC. Its protein product is CASSPQGGRETQYF.